Shown below are 25 T cell receptor beta chains from a single sample sequenced in a study of blood T cell repertoires in COVID-19. Using immunoSEQ multiplex PCR, the repertoire was profiled, and TCRdb retains in-frame clones only, with some absent. The sample yields 25,000 to 35,000 clones, roughly nine tenths seen once. The material sequenced was peripheral blood. These receptors originate from a human donor with active COVID-19. The donor label of this sample is uncertain.

The sample holds a few counts of this clone. The rearrangement uses TRBV4-2 and TRBJ2-7; 8 bases fit TRBD1. Germline loops: CDR1 LGHNA, CDR2 YNFKEQ. Unmatched junction bases numbered 1, after V lost 1 base and J lost 2 bases. This CDR3 comprises 14 residues. CDR3 sequence (DNA): TGTGCCAGCAGCCAAGGACAGGGGACCTACGAGCAGTACTTC. Residues: CASSQGQGTYEQYF.

V and J are TRBV4-2 and TRBJ2-3, with 13 bases lining up with TRBD2. Losses at the gene ends were 2 bases for V and 5 bases for J; bases not matched to a gene: 4. This CDR3 is 16 amino acids long. Germline V CDR1 and CDR2: LGHNA, YNFKEQ. CDR3 sequence (DNA): TGTGCCAGCAGCCAACAACTAGCGGGGGGGAGAGATACGCAGTATTTT. It is translated as CASSQQLAGGRDTQYF.

The V gene is TRBV5-8, the J gene TRBJ1-2, with D tentatively TRBD1 (5 bases). Germline values: CDR1 SGHTS, CDR2 YDEGEE. Trimming took off 4 bases at V and 0 bases at J, with 7 bases between the two ends. The CDR3 runs 13 residues. In DNA, the CDR3 is TGTGCCAGCAGCCAGACAGCTAACTATGGCTACACCTTC. Amino acid sequence: CASSQTANYGYTF.

In its sample, this clone was seen a few times. The chain couples TRBV18 to TRBJ1-3; maybe TRBD1 (5 bases). CDR3 length: 13 amino acids. V was pared by 3 bases and J by 4 bases, with 7 bases between. Germline V lookup: CDR1 KGHSH, CDR2 LQKENI. The DNA of the CDR3 is TGTGCCAGCTCACCGGGGCAGGGAAACACCATATATTTT. Residues: CASSPGQGNTIYF.

This chain joins TRBV21-1 and TRBJ2-1; the D call in the table, TRBD2, was not verified against the DNA. TRBV21-1 is labeled a pseudogene. This CDR3 comprises 15 residues. CDR3 sequence reads: CASSPGTSGGNEQFF. The DNA for the CDR3 is TGTGCCAGCAGCCCAGGGACTAGCGGGGGGAATGAGCAGTTCTTC.

The rearrangement links TRBV7-9 to TRBJ2-3; 7 bases are shared with TRBD1. The V and J ends lost 6 bases and 4 bases, in that order; junction bases with no gene match: 13. CDR3 length: 16 amino acids. Germline-derived CDR1 and CDR2 are SEHNR and FQNEAQ (reference sequence). As DNA, the CDR3 is TGTGCCAGCAGTGACCCGAGGGGGCGGGTGGCAGATACGCAGTATTTT. This gives the protein CASSDPRGRVADTQYF.

The chain carries TRBV25-1 and TRBJ2-1, with 9 bases aligning to TRBD2. This CDR3 has 14 amino acids. Germline V CDR1 and CDR2: MGHDK, SYGVNS. With V trimmed by 1 base and J by 6 bases, 1 base remained unmatched. For the CDR3, the DNA is TGTGCCAGCAGTGAATTAGCGGGAGTCAATGAGCAGTTCTTC. Amino acid sequence: CASSELAGVNEQFF.

This chain connects TRBV9 to TRBJ1-1; 7 bases are shared with TRBD1. Germline-derived CDR1 and CDR2 are SGDLS and YYNGEE. The trim removed 4 bases at V and 1 base at J, leaving 4 bases unmatched. This CDR3 contains 14 residues. The CDR3 loop is CASSSRTGNTEAFF. CDR3 in DNA: TGTGCCAGCAGCTCTCGGACAGGGAACACTGAAGCTTTCTTT.

This clone has a handful of counts. The J gene is TRBJ1-2, the V gene TRBV28, with D unresolved. Germline values: CDR1 MDHEN, CDR2 SYDVKM. V was trimmed by 4 bases and J by 4 bases, leaving 13 bases between them. This CDR3 contains 14 residues. The CDR3 sequence is CASSSRGGLYGYTF. The DNA of the CDR3 is TGTGCCAGCAGTTCCCGCGGCGGTCTCTATGGCTACACCTTC.

The V and J genes are TRBV2 and TRBJ1-4, with D unclear. The V gene's germline CDR1 is SNHLY and CDR2 FYNNEI. Between the trimmed V and J ends, which lost 6 bases and 0 bases, there was a span of 8 bases. The length of the CDR3 is 14 residues. CDR3 nucleotide sequence: TGTGCCAGCAGCTTCGGTGCAACTAATGAAAAACTGTTTTTT. Protein product: CASSFGATNEKLFF.

The CDR3 loop reads CASSPLLLGQNTEAFF. Here the CDR3 DNA reads TGTGCCAGCTCACCACTCCTGCTGGGACAGAACACTGAAGCTTTCTTT. The chain is built from TRBV18 and TRBJ1-1; D perhaps matches TRBD1 (6 bases). V gave up 1 base and J gave up 1 base, with 13 bases separating them. This CDR3 has 16 amino acids. Germline CDR1 is KGHSH and CDR2 is LQKENI.

The chain combines TRBV7-2 with TRBJ2-7; 9 bases agree with TRBD1. CDR1 is SGHTA and CDR2 is FQGNSA in the germline V gene. The CDR3 length is 13 residues. Germline trimming cut 5 bases from V and 6 bases from J; bases unmatched to any gene: 5. CDR3 coding DNA: TGTGCCAGCAGCCGGGACAGGGTTGGCGAGCAGTACTTC. Translating gives CASSRDRVGEQYF.

This rearrangement joins TRBV12-3 or TRBV12-4 to TRBJ1-2; possible D gene TRBD1, 6 bases. The length of the CDR3 is 13 residues. V lost 6 bases, J lost 4 bases, and 12 bases lay in between. CDR3 sequence (DNA): TGTGCCAGCAGAGAGGTAGGGGGCTATGGCTACACCTTC. This gives the protein CASREVGGYGYTF.

CDR3 residues: CASRDTGATNEKLFF. The CDR3 DNA follows: TGTGCCAGCAGAGATACGGGTGCAACTAATGAAAAACTGTTTTTT. The chain links TRBV3-1 (or the pseudogene TRBV3-2) to TRBJ1-4; D not resolved. The CDR3 is 15 residues long. V dropped 6 bases and J dropped 0 bases, with 11 bases sitting between them. CDR1 is LGHDT, CDR2 YNNKEL, per germline (reference sequence).

Concerning this clone itself: Sequence at one end of the junction differs from germline and may be a read error. The V and J genes are TRBV5-4 and TRBJ2-7; 12 nucleotides align to TRBD2. Germline-derived CDR1 and CDR2 are SGHNT and YYREEE (reference sequence). This CDR3 contains 14 residues. Here the CDR3 reads CASSPTSGGREQHF. In DNA form, the CDR3 reads TGTGCCAGCAGTCCTACTAGCGGGGGGCGCGAGCAGCACTTC.

The chain couples TRBV19 to TRBJ2-1; D is perhaps TRBD2 (5 bases). The CDR3 is 14 residues long. Germline V gene sequence: CDR1 LNHDA, CDR2 SQIVND (reference sequence). Deletions cut 6 bases from V and 10 bases from J, with 19 bases between. Here the CDR3 DNA reads TGTGCCAGTAGCCCTGCGACTACCGACCCAGAGCAGTTCTTC. Translation gives CASSPATTDPEQFF. Full variable domain (outside the CDR3, taken from reference TRBV19 and TRBJ2-1): DGGITQSPKYLFRKEGQNVTLSCEQNLNHDAMYWYRQDPGQGLRLIYYSQIVNDFQKGDIAEGYSVSREKKESFPLTVTSAQKNPTAFYLCASSPATTDPEQFFGPGTRLTVL.

The rearrangement links TRBV2 to TRBJ1-3; tentative D call: TRBD1 (6 bases). The length of the CDR3 is 16 residues. Trimming stripped 5 bases from V and 0 bases from J, with 14 bases between. Germline CDR1 is SNHLY and CDR2 is FYNNEI. The CDR3 DNA sequence: TGTGCCAGCAGTTATACAGGGACGGGCTCTGGAAACACCATATATTTT. This gives the protein CASSYTGTGSGNTIYF.

The chain carries TRBV15 and TRBJ2-2; 8 positions match TRBD1. The CDR3 extends over 14 amino acids. V gave up 4 bases and J gave up 8 bases; unmatched junction bases: 6. Germline V lookup: CDR1 LNHNV, CDR2 YYDKDF (reference sequence). The CDR3 coding sequence is TGTGCCACCAGCAAAAACCAGGGGGCTGGGGAGCTGTTTTTT. This translates into CATSKNQGAGELFF.

The rearrangement joins TRBV7-8 to TRBJ2-3; perhaps TRBD2 as D (5 bases). The CDR3 covers 14 residues. Germline V gene lookup returns CDR1 SGHVS and CDR2 FQNEAQ. V lost 1 base and J lost 5, with 10 bases in between. CDR3 DNA: TGTGCCAGCAGCTTAGTCGGGGTAAGAGATACGCAGTATTTT. Amino acids: CASSLVGVRDTQYF. Variable domain in full (rest from reference TRBV7-8 and TRBJ2-3): GAGVSQSPRYKVAKRGQDVALRCDPISGHVSLFWYQQALGQGPEFLTYFQNEAQLDKSGLPSDRFFAERPEGSVSTLKIQRTQQEDSAVYLCASSLVGVRDTQYFGPGTRLTVL.

The chain has TRBV5-1 and TRBJ2-3; 12 positions agree with TRBD2. After removal of 1 base from V and 4 bases from J, the junction contained 1 base not matched to a gene. Germline V gene data show CDR1 as SGHRS and CDR2 as YFSETQ. The CDR3 is made up of 15 amino acids. CDR3 bases: TGCGCCAGCAGCTTGTGGACTAGCGGGGCAGATACGCAGTATTTT. Its translation: CASSLWTSGADTQYF.

V usage is TRBV4-1 and J usage is TRBJ1-4; D ambiguous. The V and J ends lost 4 bases and 3 bases respectively, with 18 bases between them. The CDR3 has 17 amino acids. CDR1 is MGHRA and CDR2 is YSYEKL in the germline V gene. The CDR3 sequence is CASSPDPAGRANEKLFF. The CDR3 DNA reads TGCGCCAGCAGCCCAGACCCAGCGGGTAGGGCTAATGAAAAACTGTTTTTT.

The chain has TRBV7-6 and TRBJ2-3; D might be TRBD2 (5 bases). The CDR3 length is 17 residues. V was cut by 1 base and J by 6 bases, with 20 bases left in between. CDR1 and CDR2 from the germline V gene are SGHVS and FNYEAQ. DNA for the CDR3: TGTGCCAGCAGCTTAGGGGGTCTAGCACCTCCCGGGGATACGCAGTATTTT. Translating it yields CASSLGGLAPPGDTQYF. The complete variable domain, with remaining parts taken from reference TRBV7-6 and TRBJ2-3, reads GAGVSQSPRYKVTKRGQDVALRCDPISGHVSLYWYRQALGQGPEFLTYFNYEAQQDKSGLPNDRFSAERPEGSISTLTIQRTEQRDSAMYRCASSLGGLAPPGDTQYFGPGTRLTVL.

The CDR3: CASTGTSGSSYEQYF. Written as DNA, the CDR3 is TGTGCCAGCACCGGGACTAGCGGGTCCAGCTACGAGCAGTACTTC. The J gene is TRBJ2-7, the V gene TRBV2; 12 bases fit TRBD2. The length of the CDR3 is 15 residues. Germline values: CDR1 SNHLY, CDR2 FYNNEI. V gave up 7 bases and J gave up 3 bases; unmatched junction bases: 7.

This chain connects TRBV5-1 to TRBJ2-7; 9 positions agree with TRBD1. With 0 bases clipped from V and 6 bases from J, the junction kept 7 bases outside the gene matches. Germline assignment: CDR1 SGHRS and CDR2 YFSETQ. The CDR3 has 15 amino acids. The CDR3 loop reads CASSLAGTGSLEQYF. DNA for the CDR3: TGCGCCAGCAGCTTGGCCGGGACAGGGAGTCTCGAGCAGTACTTC.

The chain recombines TRBV6-6 with TRBJ2-1, with 8 bases that match TRBD2. The J segment lost 15 bases and the V segment lost 8 bases, leaving 18 bases of the junction unmatched. Germline V lookup: CDR1 MNHNY, CDR2 SVGAGI (reference sequence). The CDR3 extends over 14 amino acids. The CDR3 DNA reads as TGTGCCAGCGCACCTACGGGGGGGGGTCAAAATCTGTTCTTC. Translating gives CASAPTGGGQNLFF.